The present T cell receptor (beta chain) was sequenced within a study of cytomegalovirus exposure and HLA in healthy donors. Overall study results and limits: TCR beta V- and J-gene trimming, according to a later analysis, was linked to a missense DCLRE1C variant.

Looked up from germline, CDR1 is SQVTM and CDR2 is ANQGSEA. With V trimmed by 2 bases and J by 2 bases, 3 bases remained unmatched. The CDR3 loop spans 14 amino acids. Concerning this clone itself: Antigen unknown.

The PCR employed 60 Vbeta primers together with 13 Jbeta primers. Sequencing was performed with immunoSEQ multiplex PCR; in TCRdb, only in-frame clones are kept and a portion is missing. In the table there are about 150,000 clones, approximately 85% of which are singletons. Input material: PBMCs. The TCR comes from a man aged 50 to 60 in good health and CMV-seropositive. V is TRBV29-1 and J is TRBJ2-1, with 7 bases that match TRBD2. The CDR3 loop reads CSVESSGAYNEQFF. The DNA of the CDR3 is TGCAGCGTTGAATCTAGCGGTGCCTACAATGAGCAGTTCTTC.